The sequence of this T cell receptor beta chain was determined in a study of cytomegalovirus exposure and HLA in healthy donors. Overall study results and limits: Associated with HLA alleles at 0.05 false discovery rate in a later analysis were 16,951 TCR beta sequences. Later analysis demonstrated an association between a missense DCLRE1C variant and TCR beta V- and J-gene trimming.

Though nominally healthy at sampling, donors likely had unrecorded immune exposures. Primers included in the PCR were 60 Vbeta and 13 Jbeta primers. The protocol was immunoSEQ multiplex PCR, while the TCRdb copy is restricted to in-frame clones and leaves out a portion. The table records about 190,000 clones, roughly 77% of them present only once. Concerning this clone itself: The antigen remains undetermined.

CDR1 is LNHDA and CDR2 is SQIVND in the germline V gene (reference sequence). V gave up 5 bases and J gave up 0 bases, with 11 bases separating them. The CDR3 has 14 residues. This receptor was taken from a woman between 50 and 59 years old in good health and CMV-seronegative. This chain connects TRBV19 to TRBJ2-7; TRBD2 might be the D (6 bases). Sequenced input: PBMCs. CDR3 residues: CASSPTGVSYEQYF. DNA of the CDR3: TGTGCCAGTAGTCCCACGGGGGTCTCCTACGAGCAGTACTTC.